The 15 T cell receptor beta chains below come from one sample, sequenced in a study of radiotherapy plus CTLA-4 blockade in lung cancer. Sequencing was performed with immunoSEQ multiplex PCR; in TCRdb, only in-frame clones are kept and a portion is missing. The sample shows fewer than 40,000 clones, about 70% of them seen only once. Material: peripheral blood, obtained from a patient treated with radiotherapy plus ipilimumab. Receptors originate from a human donor with non-small cell lung cancer who had stable disease on radiotherapy plus ipilimumab.

V usage is TRBV28 and J usage is TRBJ1-6; D is ambiguous. V lost 7 bases to trimming and J lost 0 bases, with 13 bases between them. From germline, CDR1 is MDHEN and CDR2 SYDVKM. This CDR3 has 16 residues. CDR3 sequence reads: CASIQDQSSYNSPLHF. CDR3 nucleotides: TGTGCCAGCATCCAGGACCAGAGCTCCTATAATTCACCCCTCCACTTT.

This clone was recorded once. The germline gene is not matched at one end of the junction; a read error may be the cause. The rearrangement uses TRBV6-5 and TRBJ1-5; D is ambiguous. Germline V CDR1 and CDR2: MNHEY, SVGAGI. The CDR3 extends over 13 amino acids. The DNA for the CDR3 is TGTGCCATCAGTGTCGACGCAAATCAGCCCCAGCATTTT. Protein product: CAISVDANQPQHF.

This clone showed up just once. The V call is TRBV5-5, the J call TRBJ2-6; D gene ambiguous. This CDR3 has 15 amino acids. Trimming left V 4 bases short and J 0 bases short, with 8 bases between. The germline CDR1 and CDR2 sequences are SGHKS and YYEKEE (reference sequence). The chain's CDR3 is CASSIQHSGANVLTF. The CDR3 DNA reads TGTGCCAGCAGCATACAGCACTCTGGGGCCAACGTCCTGACTTTC.

The chain combines TRBV6-5 with TRBJ1-1, with D perhaps matching TRBD1 (6 bases). The germline V and J ends were trimmed by 5 bases and 3 bases, with 16 bases remaining between them. The CDR3 has 15 amino acids. Per germline, CDR1 MNHEY and CDR2 SVGAGI. CDR3 sequence (DNA): TGTGCCAGCAGTCCCTGGACAGTAGACGACACTGAAGCTTTCTTT. The encoded protein is CASSPWTVDDTEAFF.

The chain combines TRBV5-6 with TRBJ2-1, with a possible D match to TRBD1 (7 bases). V gave up 4 bases and J gave up 4 bases, with 15 bases separating them. The CDR3 runs to 15 residues. The V gene's germline CDR1 is SGHDT and CDR2 YYEEEE. The CDR3 nucleotides read TGTGCCAGCAGCCTACAGGGGACTTATTACAATGAGCAGTTCTTC. It translates to CASSLQGTYYNEQFF. The full variable domain, completed using reference TRBV5-6 and TRBJ2-1, is DAGVTQSPTHLIKTRGQQVTLRCSPKSGHDTVSWYQQALGQGPQFIFQYYEEEERQRGNFPDRFSGHQFPNYSSELNVNALLLGDSALYLCASSLQGTYYNEQFFGPGTRLTVL.

The chain links TRBV11-2 to TRBJ2-1; TRBD1 is a possible D gene (5 bases). Deletions cut 0 bases from V and 6 bases from J, with 9 bases between. This CDR3 is 14 amino acids long. Germline CDR1 and CDR2: SGHAT and FQNNGV. The CDR3 region is CASSLDRVSNEQFF. For the CDR3, the DNA is TGTGCCAGCAGCTTAGACAGGGTCTCCAATGAGCAGTTCTTC.

The V gene is TRBV19, the J gene TRBJ1-4; perhaps TRBD1 as D (5 bases). From germline, CDR1 is LNHDA and CDR2 SQIVND (reference sequence). The CDR3 contains 14 residues. V lost 5 bases and J 0 bases, leaving 7 bases between the germline ends. The CDR3 nucleotides read TGTGCCAGTAGTCTGGGGGCAACTAATGAAAAACTGTTTTTT. Protein sequence: CASSLGATNEKLFF.

CDR3 nucleotides: TGCGCCAGCAGCTTGGGGCGTGCAGATACGCAGTATTTT. It translates to CASSLGRADTQYF. V is TRBV5-1 and J is TRBJ2-3; D is uncertain. With 0 bases removed from V and 4 bases from J, the gap between germline ends came to 6 bases. Germline V gives CDR1 SGHRS, CDR2 YFSETQ. The CDR3 is 13 residues long.

V usage is TRBV2 and J usage is TRBJ1-4; 7 nucleotides line up with TRBD1. The CDR3 loop spans 14 amino acids. Germline CDR1 reads SNHLY; CDR2 reads FYNNEI. Trimming took 8 bases from V and 7 from J; bases not matched to a gene: 10. This CDR3 is CASGPRRGLEKLFF. The CDR3 bases are TGTGCCAGCGGCCCTCGGAGGGGGCTTGAAAAACTGTTTTTT.

The chain combines TRBV20-1 with TRBJ1-5; D uncertain. Germline V gene sequence: CDR1 DFQATT, CDR2 SNEGSKA (reference sequence). This CDR3 has 11 residues. Trimming took 6 bases from V and 11 from J, leaving 14 bases between them. The CDR3 spells CSAHHQAAQHF. CDR3 nucleotide sequence: TGCAGTGCCCACCATCAGGCGGCCCAGCATTTT.

The rearrangement joins TRBV19 to TRBJ1-5; 9 bases align to TRBD1. This CDR3 is built from 13 residues. Germline V lookup: CDR1 LNHDA, CDR2 SQIVND (reference sequence). J lost 6 bases, V lost 6 bases, and 3 bases had no gene match. CDR3 loop: CASRDRGSQPQHF. The CDR3 DNA is TGTGCCAGTAGGGACAGGGGAAGTCAGCCCCAGCATTTT.

The CDR3 is CASTRAGSYGYTF. The CDR3 region has the DNA TGTGCCAGCACCAGAGCAGGTAGCTATGGCTACACCTTC. The V gene is TRBV27, the J gene TRBJ1-2, with unresolved D. Trimming left V 7 bases short and J 4 bases short, with 13 bases between. Germline loops: CDR1 MNHEY, CDR2 SMNVEV (reference sequence). The CDR3 consists of 13 residues.

The V and J genes are TRBV4-1 and TRBJ2-3, with 9 bases identical to TRBD2. The CDR3 runs to 16 residues. The J segment lost 1 base and the V segment lost 2 bases, leaving 4 bases of the junction unmatched. Per germline, CDR1 MGHRA and CDR2 YSYEKL. The CDR3 is CASSQSIAGGTDTQYF. For the CDR3, the DNA is TGCGCCAGCAGCCAAAGTATAGCGGGGGGCACAGATACGCAGTATTTT.

The CDR3 here is CASSVLAGGRYEQFF. DNA for the CDR3: TGCGCCAGCAGTGTACTAGCGGGGGGGAGGTATGAGCAGTTCTTC. The rearrangement joins TRBV10-1 to TRBJ2-1; 13 nucleotides match TRBD2. Trimming took 4 bases from V and 8 from J; bases not matched to a gene: 5. From germline, CDR1 is WNHNN and CDR2 SYGVQD (reference sequence). This CDR3 is 15 amino acids long.

This clone was seen more than once but under ten times. The rearrangement uses TRBV19 and TRBJ2-7; 7 bases are a match to TRBD1. The junction had 6 bases not matched to a gene; V was cut back by 3 bases and J by 7 bases. CDR3 length: 13 amino acids. From germline, CDR1 is LNHDA and CDR2 SQIVND (reference sequence). This chain's CDR3 is CASSMTGWGEQYV. CDR3 nucleotide sequence: TGTGCCAGTAGTATGACAGGGTGGGGAGAGCAGTACGTC.